This T cell receptor beta chain was recovered during a study of blood T cell repertoires in COVID-19. Study-level background: The samples span acute and convalescent COVID-19 from the United States, Italy and Spain. PBMCs, B-cell-depleted T cells, or T cells were the source of the cDNA or gDNA that made up the material.

The V end lost 0 bases, the J end lost 9 bases, and 16 bases lay between the germline ends. The CDR3 has 15 residues. The germline gives CDR1 SGHRS, CDR2 YFSETQ. The authors' processing: Reference gene primers were amplified, and this amplification served to estimate nucleated cell counts. TCRdb keeps only in-frame clones here, not all; method: immunoSEQ multiplex PCR. V, J and clone size reflect that table, while D and trimming were determined from the DNA. The table has roughly 15,000 clones, 85% to 90% seen once; the top ten hold 2.5% to 3.5%. Sample: peripheral blood. The chain couples TRBV5-1 to TRBJ2-1, with a possible D match to TRBD1 (5 bases). This TCR derives from a human donor in a cohort sampled during active COVID-19. The CDR3 region is CASSLAAGKNGEQFF. CDR3 bases: TGCGCCAGCAGCTTGGCGGCAGGGAAAAACGGTGAGCAGTTCTTC.